This T cell receptor beta chain was observed in a study of T cells in Graves' hyperthyroidism and ophthalmopathy. Notes on the study in general: Model predictions of ophthalmopathy came a median around 6.5 months before onset. Clonotypes that were expanded in thyroid above 0.001 mostly appeared in blood too.

TCR beta CDR3 regions were amplified from RNA. A set of HTBI primers served as the primers for a first-round RT-PCR of the TCR CDR3. TCRdb reprocessed the multiplex PCR reads via MiXCR and lists one record per CDR3 protein. The sample consists of roughly 700,000 distinct CDR3 sequences, around 15% of them appearing once. CDR3 length: 16 residues. The ends lost 5 bases at V and 6 bases at J; junction bases unmatched: 8. Per the germline V gene, CDR1 is SGHVS and CDR2 is FQNEAQ. This clonotype was detected ten times or more. Its target is not known. The source is a man aged 45-65 years with Graves' hyperthyroidism. Material: blood. The rearrangement joins TRBV7-8 to TRBJ2-1, with TRBD2 identical over 12 bases. In nucleotides, the CDR3 is TGTGCCAGCAGCCAAGGCGGACTAGCGGGATTCAATGAGCAGTTCTTC. It encodes CASSQGGLAGFNEQFF.